This TCR beta chain appears in the sequencing data of a study of blood T cells in healthy people across ages. This clonotype has more than one count but fewer than ten. A second about 6 to 12 cycle PCR used barcoded and J-beta primers. TCRdb re-called the 5' RACE reads through MiXCR, storing one row per CDR3 protein. The sample consists of about 1,500,000 distinct CDR3 sequences, 25% to 30% of them appearing once. The germline V gene has CDR1 SGHAT and CDR2 FQNNGV. V lost 3 bases to trimming and J lost 4 bases, with 12 bases between them. The CDR3 has 14 residues. This chain connects TRBV11-2 to TRBJ1-1; D may be TRBD1 (6 bases). This sequence was found in a woman under 40 in good health. The source material was blood. The CDR3 DNA follows: TGTGCCAGCAGCTTTACAGGGATTGGCACTGAAGCTTTCTTT. Its protein is CASSFTGIGTEAFF.